These 26 T cell receptor beta chains were sequenced from one sample in a study of neoadjuvant anti-PD-1 for oral cavity cancer. TCRdb's copy holds only in-frame clones and misses some; the assay was immunoSEQ multiplex PCR. The table includes over 20,000 clones, about 27% detected once. The time point: after neoadjuvant nivolumab, at surgical resection. The sample in question was tumor tissue, obtained after nivolumab (anti-PD-1) treatment. Every receptor here comes from a person aged 35-79 years with oral cavity squamous cell carcinoma.

This chain joins TRBV6-5 and TRBJ1-2; D remains ambiguous. CDR1 and CDR2 (germline): MNHEY, SVGAGI. The V end lost 4 bases, the J end lost 2 bases, and 8 bases lay between the germline ends. There are 13 residues in the CDR3. CDR3 sequence: CASSSQRNYGYTF. The CDR3, as DNA: TGTGCCAGCAGTTCACAGAGGAACTATGGCTACACCTTC.

V usage is TRBV9 and J usage is TRBJ1-1; perhaps TRBD1 as D (6 bases). Deletions cut 5 bases from V and 4 bases from J, with 15 bases between. The CDR3 runs 14 residues. Germline V CDR1 and CDR2: SGDLS, YYNGEE. Here the CDR3 DNA reads TGTGCCAGCAGTGGAAACGGGGGGCGCACTGAAGCTTTCTTT. It specifies CASSGNGGRTEAFF.

This chain links TRBV5-1 with TRBJ2-5, with 9 bases identical to TRBD2. From germline, CDR1 is SGHRS and CDR2 YFSETQ. V gave up 3 bases and J gave up 1 base; unmatched junction bases: 16. This CDR3 is built from 19 residues. This CDR3 is CASSYSGTSFSTGQETQYF. The CDR3 nucleotides read TGCGCCAGCAGCTACTCCGGGACTAGCTTCTCGACGGGCCAAGAGACCCAGTACTTC.

This clone was picked up a small number of times. The CDR3 coding sequence is TGTGCCAGCAGCTTATCCCCAGGGGAAGAGACCCAGTACTTC. Encoded protein: CASSLSPGEETQYF. The chain carries TRBV7-3 and TRBJ2-5; D possibly corresponds to TRBD1 (6 bases). The CDR3 has 14 residues. From germline, CDR1 is SGHTA and CDR2 FQGTGA. Trimming left V 2 bases short and J 3 bases short, with 10 bases between.

This clone was recorded at least ten times. The rearrangement joins TRBV10-3 to TRBJ2-6; TRBD1 might be the D (7 bases). Per the germline V gene, CDR1 is ENHRY and CDR2 is SYGVKD. The CDR3 consists of 14 residues. V shed 10 bases and J shed 0 bases, with 10 bases lying between them. The CDR3 bases are TGTGCCAGCAGGGGGGACTCTGGGGCCAACGTCCTGACTTTC. Its protein is CASRGDSGANVLTF.

This clone was detected only a few times. The J gene is TRBJ2-5, the V gene TRBV5-1; 7 nucleotides agree with TRBD1. Germline lookup yields CDR1 SGHRS and CDR2 YFSETQ. J was trimmed by 4 bases and V by 0 bases; bases with no gene match: 3. CDR3 length equals 14 residues. CDR3 nucleotides: TGCGCCAGCAGCTTGGGGGACAGAGGAGAGACCCAGTACTTC. Translating gives CASSLGDRGETQYF.

The chain couples TRBV2 to TRBJ1-1; D is undetermined. Per the germline V gene, CDR1 is SNHLY and CDR2 is FYNNEI. The germline V and J ends were trimmed by 7 bases and 4 bases, with 10 bases remaining between them. The CDR3 consists of 12 residues. CDR3 sequence: CASKEVTTEAFF. The CDR3 DNA reads as TGTGCCAGCAAGGAAGTCACCACTGAAGCTTTCTTT.

The genes are TRBV5-6 and TRBJ1-1; 7 bases match TRBD1. The CDR3 consists of 13 residues. In germline, CDR1 is SGHDT, CDR2 YYEEEE. V lost 4 bases and J lost 4; bases outside the gene matches: 4. CDR3 protein: CASSNRGGTEAFF. The CDR3 nucleotides read TGTGCCAGCAGCAACAGGGGTGGCACTGAAGCTTTCTTT.

This chain's CDR3 is CASSLAETGVHEQYF. The CDR3 DNA reads TGCGCCAGCAGCTTGGCTGAGACAGGGGTCCACGAGCAGTACTTC. J is TRBJ2-7 and V is TRBV5-1; 8 positions match TRBD1. The V segment lost 0 bases and the J segment 5 bases; nucleotides outside the gene matches: 7. This CDR3 is 15 amino acids long. CDR1 and CDR2 from the germline V gene are SGHRS and YFSETQ.

This chain links TRBV28 with TRBJ2-3; D is unclear. This CDR3 is built from 14 residues. V was shortened by 6 bases and J by 2 bases, with 12 bases between the two germline ends. Germline V gives CDR1 MDHEN, CDR2 SYDVKM. CDR3 coding DNA: TGTGCCAGCAGAGGACGCTGGGCCACAGATACGCAGTATTTT. It encodes CASRGRWATDTQYF.

V and J are TRBV19 and TRBJ2-7; maybe TRBD1 (6 bases). The CDR3 sequence is 12 residues long. Trimming removed 7 bases from V and 7 bases from J, with 14 bases in between. Germline CDR1 reads LNHDA; CDR2 reads SQIVND (reference sequence). The CDR3 loop reads CASTHRAREQYF. CDR3 sequence (DNA): TGTGCCAGTACCCACAGGGCCCGGGAGCAGTACTTC.

This clone turned up a few times. The chain is built from TRBV19 and TRBJ1-1; D is ambiguous. V was pared by 5 bases and J by 0 bases, with 7 bases between. The CDR3 has 13 residues. The germline gives CDR1 LNHDA, CDR2 SQIVND (reference sequence). CDR3 coding DNA: TGTGCCAGTAGTGTCACCATGAACACTGAAGCTTTCTTT. Amino acids: CASSVTMNTEAFF.

This chain connects TRBV18 to TRBJ1-5, with a weak D call TRBD1 (5 bases). Deletions cut 3 bases from V and 4 bases from J, with 10 bases between. The germline gives CDR1 KGHSH, CDR2 LQKENI. The CDR3 loop spans 14 amino acids. CDR3 coding DNA: TGTGCCAGCTCACCTATGGACACAAATCAGCCCCAGCATTTT. This codes for CASSPMDTNQPQHF.

This chain uses TRBV11-2 with TRBJ1-4, with 8 bases identical to TRBD1. J gave up 0 bases and V 5 bases, and 5 bases lay outside the gene matches. The CDR3 length is 16 residues. Germline-derived CDR1 and CDR2 are SGHAT and FQNNGV. The CDR3 loop reads CASSPGTGATNEKLFF. DNA of the CDR3: TGTGCCAGCAGCCCGGGGACAGGCGCAACTAATGAAAAACTGTTTTTT.

The CDR3 is CASSLESRGNTEAFF. CDR3 nucleotide sequence: TGTGCCAGCAGCTTAGAGTCTAGAGGGAACACTGAAGCTTTCTTT. The chain uses TRBV11-2 and TRBJ1-1; D is unresolved. This CDR3 comprises 15 residues. V dropped 0 bases and J dropped 1 base, with 9 bases sitting between them. Germline V lookup: CDR1 SGHAT, CDR2 FQNNGV.

This clone appeared a few times. The chain links TRBV28 to TRBJ2-5; 11 bases map to TRBD1. The CDR3 has 15 residues. V gave up 8 bases and J gave up 5 bases; unmatched junction bases: 10. The germline CDR1 and CDR2 sequences are MDHEN and SYDVKM. The CDR3 loop reads CASGLPGTGGETQYF. CDR3 nucleotides: TGTGCCAGCGGCCTACCCGGGACAGGGGGGGAGACCCAGTACTTC. Full variable domain (rest looked up from reference TRBV28 and TRBJ2-5): DVKVTQSSRYLVKRTGEKVFLECVQDMDHENMFWYRQDPGLGLRLIYFSYDVKMKEKGDIPEGYSVSREKKERFSLILESASTNQTSMYLCASGLPGTGGETQYFGPGTRLLVL.

V usage is TRBV7-2 and J usage is TRBJ1-4; D uncertain. Trimming removed 4 bases at V and 7 bases at J, with 13 bases between. The CDR3 covers 14 residues. Germline assignment: CDR1 SGHTA and CDR2 FQGNSA. The CDR3 spells CASSSMARGEKLFF. The CDR3 coding sequence is TGTGCCAGCAGCTCGATGGCCCGTGGTGAAAAACTGTTTTTT.

This clone was seen a handful of times. The V and J genes are TRBV2 and TRBJ1-1; TRBD1 is a possible D gene (5 bases). Germline CDR1 reads SNHLY; CDR2 reads FYNNEI. The CDR3 totals 13 residues. V lost 3 bases and J lost 4, with 9 bases in between. CDR3 in DNA: TGTGCCAGCAGTGACCAGGGTCCCACTGAAGCTTTCTTT. Its translation is CASSDQGPTEAFF. Combining the CDR3 with reference TRBV2 and TRBJ1-1 gives the whole variable domain EPEVTQTPSHQVTQMGQEVILRCVPISNHLYFYWYRQILGQKVEFLVSFYNNEISEKSEIFDDQFSVERPDGSNFTLKIRSTKLEDSAMYFCASSDQGPTEAFFGQGTRLTVV.

The chain links TRBV18 to TRBJ1-4; 7 bases fit TRBD1. Germline trimming cut 2 bases from V and 8 bases from J; bases unmatched to any gene: 8. From germline, CDR1 is KGHSH and CDR2 LQKENI. The CDR3 totals 15 residues. The chain's CDR3 is CASSPSTGFGEKLFF. The CDR3 DNA reads TGTGCCAGCTCACCATCGACAGGGTTTGGCGAAAAACTGTTTTTT. The full variable domain, its missing parts supplied by reference TRBV18 and TRBJ1-4, is NAGVMQNPRHLVRRRGQEARLRCSPMKGHSHVYWYRQLPEEGLKFMVYLQKENIIDESGMPKERFSAEFPKEGPSILRIQQVVRGDSAAYFCASSPSTGFGEKLFFGSGTQLSVL.

The rearrangement joins TRBV28 to TRBJ1-4; D is possibly TRBD1 (6 bases). Trimming pared 8 bases from V and 7 bases from J, leaving 20 bases between. Germline CDR1 MDHEN, CDR2 SYDVKM. This CDR3 comprises 15 residues. CDR3: CASGISGTGFEKLFF. The CDR3 region has the DNA TGTGCCAGCGGGATCTCTGGCACAGGGTTTGAAAAACTGTTTTTT.

J is TRBJ1-1 and V is TRBV5-1; no reliable D call. The CDR3 is made up of 14 amino acids. V was trimmed by 7 bases and J by 3 bases, leaving 16 bases between them. Germline V gives CDR1 SGHRS, CDR2 YFSETQ. Written as DNA, the CDR3 is TGCGCCAGCGTTCGGCGGGATGAGTACACTGAAGCTTTCTTT. This translates into CASVRRDEYTEAFF.

The chain couples TRBV2 to TRBJ2-7; D is possibly TRBD1 (5 bases). Germline V CDR1 and CDR2: SNHLY, FYNNEI. V was cut by 7 bases and J by 6 bases, with 19 bases left in between. The CDR3 has 14 residues. The CDR3 here is CASTHSRGSGEQYF. CDR3 nucleotides: TGTGCCAGCACCCACTCTAGGGGTTCCGGCGAGCAGTACTTC.

This clone was seen a few times. This chain connects TRBV19 to TRBJ1-1; no definite D call. Trimming cost V 5 bases and J 1 base, with 11 bases left between them. CDR1 LNHDA and CDR2 SQIVND come from the germline V gene (reference sequence). The CDR3 is 14 amino acids. CDR3 coding DNA: TGTGCCAGTAGTCCCGCCGCCGCGAACACTGAAGCTTTCTTT. Protein: CASSPAAANTEAFF.

This clone was seen a handful of times. This sequence joins TRBV4-2 and TRBJ2-1; 15 bases line up with TRBD2. Germline loops: CDR1 LGHNA, CDR2 YNFKEQ. The CDR3 sequence is 15 residues long. Trimming took 4 bases from V and 9 from J; bases not matched to a gene: 4. CDR3 sequence reads: CASSRKGLAGGEQFF. CDR3 in DNA: TGTGCCAGCAGCCGAAAGGGACTAGCGGGGGGTGAGCAGTTCTTC.

The chain is built from TRBV14 and TRBJ1-2; D unclear. V shed 4 bases and J shed 2 bases, with 8 bases lying between them. Germline V CDR1 and CDR2: SGHDN, FVKESK. This CDR3 has 13 residues. CDR3 loop: CASSLGRNYGYTF. DNA for the CDR3: TGTGCCAGCAGCCTCGGACGGAACTATGGCTACACCTTC.

The sample holds a few counts of this clone. The chain combines TRBV15 with TRBJ2-1; 13 bases map to TRBD2. This CDR3 contains 15 residues. Germline V gene data show CDR1 as LNHNV and CDR2 as YYDKDF (reference sequence). The J segment lost 8 bases and the V segment lost 3 bases, leaving 4 bases of the junction unmatched. The CDR3 sequence is CATSSGLAGDHEQFF. Written as DNA, the CDR3 is TGTGCCACCAGCAGCGGACTAGCGGGAGACCATGAGCAGTTCTTC.